Listed below are T cell receptor beta chains from one sample, sequenced in a study of T cells in Graves' hyperthyroidism and ophthalmopathy. MiXCR, applied by TCRdb to the multiplex PCR reads, yields one record per CDR3 protein. The sample has about 520,000 distinct CDR3 sequences; 24% are singletons. Material for sequencing was blood. These receptor sequences come from a woman aged 25 to 39 with Graves' ophthalmopathy. Both conserved end residues are part of each CDR3. The D gene is left open where the match is weak. Rows give clone size only sometimes, using once, few, many, or a class for an expanded clone.

TRBJ2-2,TRBV19,TRBD1,many,CATTGRNTGELFF,TGTGCCACGACAGGGAGGAACACCGGGGAGCTGTTTTTT
TRBJ1-1,TRBV28,.,few,CASSLCFQANTEAFF,TGTGCCAGCAGTTTATGCTTTCAGGCGAACACTGAAGCTTTCTTT
TRBJ2-5,TRBV6-1,TRBD1,many,CASSVQGAAWETQYF,TGTGCCAGCAGCGTGCAGGGGGCGGCGTGGGAGACCCAGTACTTC
TRBJ1-2,TRBV3-1,TRBD1,few,CASRRQGGSYTF,TGTGCCAGCAGGCGACAGGGCGGTAGCTACACCTTC
TRBJ2-7,TRBV28,.,few,CASSMAGPGEQYF,TGTGCCAGCTCAATGGCGGGGCCAGGCGAGCAGTACTTC
TRBJ2-7,TRBV2,.,.,CATLPTGSYEQYF,TGTGCCACGCTCCCGACAGGCAGTTACGAGCAGTACTTC
TRBJ1-5,TRBV6-5,TRBD1,many,CASLRDSSNQPQHF,TGTGCCAGCCTCCGGGACAGCAGCAATCAGCCCCAGCATTTT
TRBJ2-7,TRBV7-2,.,many,CASSLNWGGVEQYF,TGTGCCAGCAGCTTAAATTGGGGCGGAGTCGAGCAGTACTTC
TRBJ1-2,TRBV11-2,TRBD1,.,CASSLDDRVNYGYTF,TGTGCCAGCAGCTTAGACGACAGGGTAAACTATGGCTACACCTTC
TRBJ1-6,TRBV6-5,.,many,CATSLGPHSSYNSPLHF,TGTGCCACCTCTCTCGGGCCGCACAGCTCCTATAATTCACCCCTCCACTTT
TRBJ2-5,TRBV6-5,TRBD1,many,CASSYSSSRGLQETQYF,TGTGCCAGCAGTTACTCATCCTCCAGGGGGCTGCAAGAGACCCAGTACTTC
TRBJ1-2,TRBV6-2/TRBV6-3,.,many,CASSHGTLNYGYTF,TGTGCCAGCAGTCACGGGACGTTGAACTATGGCTACACCTTC
TRBJ2-7,TRBV6-2/TRBV6-3,.,few,CASSYPDEQYF,TGTGCCAGCAGTTATCCTGACGAGCAGTACTTC
TRBJ1-2,TRBV6-1,.,many,CASIAGVGNPDGYTF,TGTGCCAGCATTGCGGGTGTTGGTAATCCGGATGGCTACACCTTC
TRBJ2-2,TRBV20-1,.,once,CSAKKTPLANTGELFF,TGCAGTGCTAAAAAAACACCACTCGCGAACACCGGGGAGCTGTTTTTT
TRBJ2-7,TRBV6-1,TRBD2,few,CASRSAGGDEQYF,TGTGCCAGCAGGAGCGCGGGAGGGGATGAGCAGTACTTC
TRBJ1-1,TRBV6-5,.,many,CASRTGQKGTEAFF,TGTGCCAGCAGGACTGGACAGAAAGGAACTGAAGCTTTCTTT
TRBJ2-5,TRBV5-6,TRBD2,many,CASSLVAGAGETQYF,TGTGCCAGCAGCTTGGTAGCGGGGGCAGGGGAGACCCAGTACTTC
TRBJ1-2,TRBV7-9,TRBD1,many,CASSWAGTGLHGYTF,TGTGCCAGCAGCTGGGCCGGGACAGGGTTGCATGGCTACACCTTC
TRBJ1-5,TRBV4-3,TRBD1,.,CASSQDWTGGSQPQHF,TGCGCCAGCAGCCAAGATTGGACAGGGGGGAGTCAGCCCCAGCATTTT
TRBJ2-7,TRBV20-1,.,many,CSAIGGSSYEQYF,TGCAGTGCTATTGGGGGGAGCTCCTACGAGCAGTACTTC
TRBJ2-7,TRBV20-1,.,.,CSATDSLDEQYF,TGCAGTGCCACCGACAGCCTAGACGAGCAGTACTTC
TRBJ2-5,TRBV20-1,.,many,CSARSPAGGRETQYF,TGCAGTGCTAGATCCCCGGCGGGCGGGCGAGAGACCCAGTACTTC
TRBJ2-7,TRBV11-2,TRBD1,.,CASSSRRTGVEAYEQYF,TGTGCCAGCAGCTCACGTAGGACAGGGGTAGAAGCCTACGAGCAGTACTTC
TRBJ2-7,TRBV19,.,many,CASSMGRSYEQYF,TGTGCCAGTAGTATGGGACGGAGCTACGAGCAGTACTTC
TRBJ2-7,TRBV7-8,.,.,CASSFLSGGFEQYF,TGTGCCAGCAGCTTCTTATCAGGGGGGTTCGAGCAGTACTTC
TRBJ2-5,TRBV9,TRBD2,few,CASSETASGGAFLETQYF,TGTGCCAGCAGCGAGACGGCTAGCGGGGGGGCCTTTCTAGAGACCCAGTACTTC
TRBJ2-5,TRBV12-3/TRBV12-4,TRBD2,.,CASSLSSGGAQETQYF,TGTGCCAGCAGTTTGTCTAGCGGGGGGGCCCAAGAGACCCAGTACTTC
TRBJ2-7,TRBV27,.,many,CASSLSAEGYEQYF,TGTGCCAGCAGTTTATCGGCAGAAGGGTACGAGCAGTACTTC
TRBJ2-7,TRBV7-2,.,few,CASGRKGVSYEQYF,TGTGCCAGCGGACGGAAGGGTGTCTCCTACGAGCAGTACTTC
TRBJ2-7,TRBV20-1,.,few,CSATDNKQRHEYF,TGCAGTGCCACAGATAATAAACAGCGCCATGAGTACTTC
TRBJ2-7,TRBV20-1,TRBD1,.,CSARGGTGDSYEQYF,TGCAGTGCTAGAGGGGGGACAGGGGACTCCTACGAGCAGTACTTC
TRBJ1-2,TRBV14,.,few,CASSRLGDGYTF,TGTGCCAGCAGCCGACTCGGGGATGGCTACACCTTC
TRBJ2-7,TRBV5-1,TRBD1,.,CASSGPGQGLYEQYF,TGCGCCAGCAGCGGACCGGGACAGGGGCTTTACGAGCAGTACTTC
TRBJ1-1,TRBV6-5,TRBD1,many,CASSNGQGRTEAFF,TGTGCCAGCAGTAACGGACAGGGCCGCACTGAAGCTTTCTTT
TRBJ2-7,TRBV2,.,.,CASSLSRTVPYYEQYF,TGTGCCAGCAGTTTATCCCGGACAGTGCCCTACTACGAGCAGTACTTC
TRBJ1-5,TRBV18,TRBD1,many,CASSPEDRGNQPQHF,TGTGCCAGCTCACCCGAGGACAGGGGCAATCAGCCCCAGCATTTT